These 15 T cell receptor beta chains were all obtained from the same sample, sequenced in a study of blood T cell repertoires in COVID-19. Sequencing used immunoSEQ multiplex PCR; TCRdb keeps in-frame clones, though not all of them. The table includes 55,000 to 80,000 clones, more than 75% detected once. Source material: peripheral blood. The source of these receptors is a woman aged 70-85 years with acute or convalescent COVID-19.

The V and J genes are TRBV5-5 and TRBJ2-3, with TRBD1 matching over 7 bases. V shed 4 bases, J shed 3 bases, and the junction held 8 bases outside the gene matches. CDR3 length: 15 residues. Germline V lookup: CDR1 SGHKS, CDR2 YYEKEE (reference sequence). CDR3 nucleotide sequence: TGTGCCAGCAGCAATACAGGGGACCGGACAGATACGCAGTATTTT. It is translated as CASSNTGDRTDTQYF.

V and J are TRBV2 and TRBJ1-2, with D unclear. This CDR3 contains 14 residues. Germline CDR1 reads SNHLY; CDR2 reads FYNNEI. V lost 3 bases and J lost 3, with 11 bases in between. The CDR3 loop reads CASSDRPGHYGYTF. The CDR3 DNA reads as TGTGCCAGCAGTGACCGGCCAGGCCACTATGGCTACACCTTC.

The rearrangement links TRBV2 to TRBJ2-5; no clear D gene. V lost 5 bases, J lost 2 bases, and 9 bases lay in between. Germline V gene lookup returns CDR1 SNHLY and CDR2 FYNNEI. The CDR3 extends over 13 amino acids. CDR3 DNA: TGTGCCAGCAGTCCGGTTCATCAAGAGACCCAGTACTTC. It codes for CASSPVHQETQYF.

This clone was seen more than once but under ten times. V usage is TRBV4-2 and J usage is TRBJ2-1, with 7 bases aligning to TRBD1. This CDR3 comprises 14 residues. V was pared by 3 bases and J by 4 bases, with 3 bases of the junction left unmatched. Germline V gene lookup returns CDR1 LGHNA and CDR2 YNFKEQ. The CDR3 DNA reads as TGTGCCAGCAGCCAGGCGACAGGGTACAATGAGCAGTTCTTC. Amino acids: CASSQATGYNEQFF.

The count of this clone is one. The chain carries TRBV5-4 and TRBJ2-3, with D possibly matching TRBD1 (5 bases). Trimming took off 4 bases at V and 6 bases at J, with 12 bases between the two ends. Germline CDR1 SGHNT, CDR2 YYREEE (reference sequence). The CDR3 has 13 amino acids. The CDR3 DNA reads as TGTGCCAGCAGCCTAAGGGGATCCGATACGCAGTATTTT. Residues: CASSLRGSDTQYF.

The V gene is TRBV2, the J gene TRBJ1-1; a possible D gene is TRBD1 (6 bases). The germline gives CDR1 SNHLY, CDR2 FYNNEI. The V end lost 4 bases, the J end lost 0 bases, and 9 bases lay between the germline ends. CDR3 size: 14 residues. The CDR3 spells CASSVTGMNTEAFF. CDR3 sequence (DNA): TGTGCCAGCAGTGTGACAGGAATGAACACTGAAGCTTTCTTT.

V and J are TRBV9 and TRBJ2-2; D unclear. Germline lookup yields CDR1 SGDLS and CDR2 YYNGEE. This CDR3 spans 14 amino acids. Trimming pared 0 bases from V and 3 bases from J, leaving 6 bases between. CDR3 residues: CASSVATYTGELFF. In DNA form, the CDR3 reads TGTGCCAGCAGCGTAGCTACCTACACCGGGGAGCTGTTTTTT. The complete variable domain, with remaining parts taken from reference TRBV9 and TRBJ2-2, reads DSGVTQTPKHLITATGQRVTLRCSPRSGDLSVYWYQQSLDQGLQFLIQYYNGEERAKGNILERFSAQQFPDLHSELNLSSLELGDSALYFCASSVATYTGELFFGEGSRLTVL.

The chain uses TRBV7-2 and TRBJ1-4; TRBD1 matches 9 bases. The trim removed 4 bases at V and 7 bases at J, leaving 4 bases unmatched. Per the germline V gene, CDR1 is SGHTA and CDR2 is FQGNSA. The CDR3 contains 14 residues. The CDR3 bases are TGTGCCAGCAGCTCACAGGGGGCGTCTGAAAAACTGTTTTTT. This translates into CASSSQGASEKLFF.

The J gene is TRBJ1-3, the V gene TRBV10-2; 9 positions match TRBD1. The CDR3 extends over 17 amino acids. Trimming removed 4 bases from V and 3 bases from J; junction bases left unmatched: 10. The germline V gene encodes CDR1 WSHSY and CDR2 SAAADI. The CDR3 loop reads CASSASTGGAFGNTIYF. CDR3 DNA: TGCGCCAGCAGTGCATCGACAGGGGGGGCTTTTGGAAACACCATATATTTT.

The V gene is TRBV2, the J gene TRBJ1-2, with D possibly being TRBD1 (5 bases). With 0 bases removed from V and 3 bases from J, the gap between germline ends came to 20 bases. This CDR3 region has 18 residues. Per germline, CDR1 SNHLY and CDR2 FYNNEI. The CDR3 bases are TGTGCCAGCAGTGAAGCGGGGGGGAAGGGAGTCGGAGACTATGGCTACACCTTC. Its translation is CASSEAGGKGVGDYGYTF.

The V and J genes are TRBV7-2 and TRBJ1-3, with D hard to call. The V gene's germline CDR1 is SGHTA and CDR2 FQGNSA. The V and J ends lost 1 base and 0 bases respectively, with 13 bases between them. This CDR3 is built from 17 residues. CDR3 coding DNA: TGTGCCAGCAGCTTAGGATACGGTACTCTCTCTGGAAACACCATATATTTT. As protein: CASSLGYGTLSGNTIYF.

This clone appeared many times. The rearrangement joins TRBV4-1 to TRBJ1-6; TRBD1 is a possible D gene (6 bases). V gave up 0 bases and J gave up 9 bases, with 15 bases separating them. The CDR3 loop spans 16 amino acids. Germline assignment: CDR1 MGHRA and CDR2 YSYEKL. The CDR3 sequence is CASSQDLDRSLSPLHF. CDR3 sequence (DNA): TGCGCCAGCAGCCAAGATCTAGACAGGAGCCTTTCACCCCTCCACTTT.

J is TRBJ2-1 and V is TRBV2; 8 nucleotides line up with TRBD2. This CDR3 is 18 amino acids long. The V gene end was trimmed by 6 bases and the J gene end by 0 bases; junction bases not matched to a gene: 13. CDR1 is SNHLY and CDR2 is FYNNEI in the germline V gene. The CDR3 coding sequence is TGTGCCAGCAGCCAAGGGTCCGGGAGGGTAAACTCCTACAATGAGCAGTTCTTC. Its translation is CASSQGSGRVNSYNEQFF.

This chain uses TRBV5-1 with TRBJ1-1, with a possible D match to TRBD1 (5 bases). In germline, CDR1 is SGHRS, CDR2 YFSETQ. V gave up 2 bases and J gave up 3 bases, with 8 bases separating them. The CDR3 sequence is 13 residues long. The CDR3 sequence: CASSFGGDTEAFF. In DNA, the CDR3 is TGCGCCAGCAGCTTCGGGGGTGACACTGAAGCTTTCTTT.

The sample holds one count of this clone. The chain has TRBV6-5 and TRBJ1-5; no clear D. V lost 7 bases and J lost 2, with 12 bases in between. Germline V gives CDR1 MNHEY, CDR2 SVGAGI. This CDR3 has 14 amino acids. CDR3 in DNA: TGTGCCAGCAACACCCGCCGGGGCAATCAGCCCCAGCATTTT. Translation gives CASNTRRGNQPQHF.